This T cell receptor beta chain was found in a study of blood T cells in healthy people across ages. This clonotype was counted between two and nine times. Germline loops: CDR1 DFQATT, CDR2 SNEGSKA (reference sequence). The CDR3 consists of 15 residues. The authors ran a second PCR of 7 to 11 cycles using a sample-barcoded 5' primer and a J-beta primer mix. Each CDR3 protein gets one entry after TCRdb re-called the 5' RACE reads with MiXCR. Found here are 600,000 to 900,000 distinct CDR3 sequences, approximately 24% of them singletons; the top ten hold 3%. The data also belong to a second study, concerning T cells of mothers and their children.

This TCR came from a boy between 5 and 17 years old in good health. The sample comprised blood. The chain combines TRBV20-1 with TRBJ2-5; D possibly corresponds to TRBD2 (6 bases). The assigned J gene may be wrong: the sequence end matches TRBJ2-1 better. The CDR3 sequence is CSARSPRGKNNEQFF. The DNA for the CDR3 is TGCAGTGCTAGGTCCCCCCGGGGGAAGAACAATGAGCAGTTCTTC.